This T cell receptor beta chain is drawn from a study of shared clonotypes between healthy human individuals. Study findings and constraints: Compared with clonotypes that all four donors shared, non-shared clonotypes had lower generation probabilities.

CDR1 and CDR2 (germline): SNHLY, FYNNEI. The CDR3 contains 10 residues. V shed 6 bases and J shed 9 bases, with 6 bases lying between them. On this clone itself: What it binds is unknown.

The method was immunoSEQ multiplex PCR; TCRdb's version includes in-frame clones alone and lacks a portion of them. Of fewer than 850,000 clones listed, about 97% are singletons. CD8 cells classed as naive were CD45RO-negative and positively selected for CCR7, excluding terminally differentiated effector memory CD45RA+ cells. Sample: naive CD8+ T cells sorted from blood. This receptor was taken from a man younger than 40 in good health. V and J are TRBV2 and TRBJ2-1; D gene unclear. The CDR3 DNA reads TGTGCCAGCAGAGGCCTTGAGCAGTTCTTC. Translating it yields CASRGLEQFF.